A selection of T cell receptor beta chains follows, all from one sample in a study of T cell responses to AZD1222 COVID-19 vaccine. Method: immunoSEQ multiplex PCR; TCRdb's copy keeps in-frame clones and lacks some. The table shows around 170,000 clones, with under 95% occurring only once. This sample comprised peripheral blood, obtained on day 0 of AZD1222 vaccination. The source of these receptors is an adult in good health. The CDR3 runs from the conserved cysteine through the conserved F or W. D genes are given only for firm matches. A row's size may be missing; if present it is once, few, many or a size class.

CDR3 DNA: TGCAGTGCTAGTCCTAGCGGGAGATCAGGGCAGTACTTC
CDR3 protein: CSASPSGRSGQYF
J gene: TRBJ2-7
D gene: TRBD2
clone size: NA
V gene: TRBV20-1

CDR3 DNA: TGTGCCAGCAGCCAAGATCTCGGGGCTAGCACAGATACGCAGTATTTT
CDR3 protein: CASSQDLGASTDTQYF
J gene: TRBJ2-3
D gene: NA
clone size: NA
V gene: TRBV3-1/TRBV3-2

CDR3 DNA: TGTGCCATCAGTGAGTCGAAAGCGGAATCTAATGAAAAACTGTTTTTT
CDR3 protein: CAISESKAESNEKLFF
J gene: TRBJ1-4
D gene: NA
clone size: NA
V gene: TRBV10-3

CDR3 DNA: TGTGCCAGCACCGAATCCCTCATTGCCGGGGAGCTGTTTTTT
CDR3 protein: CASTESLIAGELFF
J gene: TRBJ2-2
D gene: NA
clone size: NA
V gene: TRBV9

CDR3 DNA: TGCGCCAGCAGCGCAAGTGGGGGATTCTACGAGCAGTACTTC
CDR3 protein: CASSASGGFYEQYF
J gene: TRBJ2-7
D gene: NA
clone size: NA
V gene: TRBV4-3

CDR3 DNA: TGCGCCAGCAGCCCTATAAGGCCTGAGGACACCATATATTTT
CDR3 protein: CASSPIRPEDTIYF
J gene: TRBJ1-3
D gene: NA
clone size: NA
V gene: TRBV5-1

CDR3 DNA: TGTGCCAGCCGACGACGACAGGGGGCTAATGAAAAACTGTTTTTT
CDR3 protein: CASRRRQGANEKLFF
J gene: TRBJ1-4
D gene: TRBD1
clone size: NA
V gene: TRBV2

CDR3 DNA: TGTGCCAGCACCTCCGGGACAGGGCACCATTATAGCAATCAGCCCCAGCATTTT
CDR3 protein: CASTSGTGHHYSNQPQHF
J gene: TRBJ1-5
D gene: TRBD1
clone size: NA
V gene: TRBV3-1/TRBV3-2

CDR3 DNA: TGCGCCAGCAGCCAACTAATAATAACAGGCGCGGTCACCTTC
CDR3 protein: CASSQLIITGAVTF
J gene: TRBJ1-2
D gene: NA
clone size: NA
V gene: TRBV4-3

CDR3 DNA: TGTGCCAGCAGCTCGGGATCTCCCGAGGGCTACACCTTC
CDR3 protein: CASSSGSPEGYTF
J gene: TRBJ1-2
D gene: NA
clone size: few
V gene: TRBV11-2

CDR3 DNA: TGCAGTGCTAGAGTGGGAAACACCATATATTTT
CDR3 protein: CSARVGNTIYF
J gene: TRBJ1-3
D gene: NA
clone size: NA
V gene: TRBV20-1

CDR3 DNA: TGTGCCAGCAGCAAAATCCCCTCTGCCCAGTACTTC
CDR3 protein: CASSKIPSAQYF
J gene: TRBJ2-5
D gene: NA
clone size: NA
V gene: TRBV21-1

CDR3 DNA: TGTGCCAGCAGCAAGGACAGGGGGCTCTACGAGCAGTACTTC
CDR3 protein: CASSKDRGLYEQYF
J gene: TRBJ2-7
D gene: TRBD1
clone size: NA
V gene: TRBV11-2

CDR3 DNA: TGTGCCAGCAGCTTAGATGGGGGTGATCAGCCCCAGCATTTT
CDR3 protein: CASSLDGGDQPQHF
J gene: TRBJ1-5
D gene: NA
clone size: NA
V gene: TRBV11-2

CDR3 DNA: TGTGCCAGCAGTTACCGCGGGGGGCGCGGGACCCAGTACTTC
CDR3 protein: CASSYRGGRGTQYF
J gene: TRBJ2-5
D gene: TRBD2
clone size: NA
V gene: TRBV6-6

CDR3 DNA: TGTGCCAGCAGTCCATTTTTCGGGCCAAATGAAAAACTGTTTTTT
CDR3 protein: CASSPFFGPNEKLFF
J gene: TRBJ1-4
D gene: NA
clone size: NA
V gene: TRBV27

CDR3 DNA: TGCGCCAGCAGCTCAGGGTCAGGAAACACCATATATTTT
CDR3 protein: CASSSGSGNTIYF
J gene: TRBJ1-3
D gene: NA
clone size: once
V gene: TRBV5-1

CDR3 DNA: TGTGCCAGCAGTGCCCGACAGGGTCGGGGCACAGATACGCAGTATTTT
CDR3 protein: CASSARQGRGTDTQYF
J gene: TRBJ2-3
D gene: TRBD1
clone size: NA
V gene: TRBV6-1

CDR3 DNA: TGTGCCACCAGTGATTTCCCCGGAAACACCATATATTTT
CDR3 protein: CATSDFPGNTIYF
J gene: TRBJ1-3
D gene: NA
clone size: NA
V gene: TRBV24-1

CDR3 DNA: TGTGCCAGCAGCGATGACAGGTACCTTTCGCAAGAGACCCAGTACTTC
CDR3 protein: CASSDDRYLSQETQYF
J gene: TRBJ2-5
D gene: NA
clone size: NA
V gene: TRBV7-6

CDR3 DNA: TGTGCCAGCAGTGATGGACAGGGGTACACCGGGGAGCTGTTTTTT
CDR3 protein: CASSDGQGYTGELFF
J gene: TRBJ2-2
D gene: TRBD1
clone size: once
V gene: TRBV2

CDR3 DNA: TGTGCCAGCAGTTTATTGGGGGGAATGGGCTACGAGCAGTACTTC
CDR3 protein: CASSLLGGMGYEQYF
J gene: TRBJ2-7
D gene: NA
clone size: NA
V gene: TRBV27

CDR3 DNA: TGTGCCAGCAGCTTGTCGGGACACACGAACAATGAGCAGTTCTTC
CDR3 protein: CASSLSGHTNNEQFF
J gene: TRBJ2-1
D gene: NA
clone size: few
V gene: TRBV11-2

CDR3 DNA: TGTGCCAGCAGTGAGAAGTCTCGAAACACTGAAGCTTTCTTT
CDR3 protein: CASSEKSRNTEAFF
J gene: TRBJ1-1
D gene: NA
clone size: NA
V gene: TRBV2

CDR3 DNA: TGCGCCAGCAGTCACCCACCGTCTGACTACGAGCAGTACTTC
CDR3 protein: CASSHPPSDYEQYF
J gene: TRBJ2-7
D gene: NA
clone size: NA
V gene: TRBV23-1

CDR3 DNA: TGTGCCAGCAGCCAATCACTAGCCTCGAACACCGGGGAGCTGTTTTTT
CDR3 protein: CASSQSLASNTGELFF
J gene: TRBJ2-2
D gene: NA
clone size: NA
V gene: TRBV16

CDR3 DNA: TGTGCCAGCTCACCCGGGGGCGTTGACTATGGCTACACCTTC
CDR3 protein: CASSPGGVDYGYTF
J gene: TRBJ1-2
D gene: NA
clone size: NA
V gene: TRBV18

CDR3 DNA: TGTGCCAGTAGTCGCCCTAGCAGAGGGCAAGAGACCCAGTACTTC
CDR3 protein: CASSRPSRGQETQYF
J gene: TRBJ2-5
D gene: NA
clone size: NA
V gene: TRBV19

CDR3 DNA: TGTGCCAGCAGTTTATCGATCCAGGGAGATCAGCCCCAGCATTTT
CDR3 protein: CASSLSIQGDQPQHF
J gene: TRBJ1-5
D gene: NA
clone size: NA
V gene: TRBV27

CDR3 DNA: TGTGCCAGCTCACCATATAAACTTCCCCTCTCCTACAATGAGCAGTTCTTC
CDR3 protein: CASSPYKLPLSYNEQFF
J gene: TRBJ2-1
D gene: NA
clone size: NA
V gene: TRBV18

CDR3 DNA: TGTGCCAGCAGAGCGGGGGAGCACACCGGGGAGCTGTTTTTT
CDR3 protein: CASRAGEHTGELFF
J gene: TRBJ2-2
D gene: TRBD2
clone size: NA
V gene: TRBV11-3

CDR3 DNA: TGTGCCAGCAGTTGGGACCGTAGCGGGTACGAGCAGTACTTC
CDR3 protein: CASSWDRSGYEQYF
J gene: TRBJ2-7
D gene: TRBD2
clone size: NA
V gene: TRBV27

CDR3 DNA: TGTGCCACCAGCAGAGTCCCCTCCGACAGGGGTCGTAGGGCGCAGTTCTTC
CDR3 protein: CATSRVPSDRGRRAQFF
J gene: TRBJ2-1
D gene: TRBD1
clone size: once
V gene: TRBV15

CDR3 DNA: TGTGCCAGCAGCACGAGACAGGACCTTAAGTTTTACGAGCAGTACTTC
CDR3 protein: CASSTRQDLKFYEQYF
J gene: TRBJ2-7
D gene: NA
clone size: NA
V gene: TRBV5-8

CDR3 DNA: TGTGCCAGCAGCTATCGGACAGGGGGCCAGGGTGAAAAACTGTTTTTT
CDR3 protein: CASSYRTGGQGEKLFF
J gene: TRBJ1-4
D gene: TRBD1
clone size: once
V gene: TRBV7-6

CDR3 DNA: TGTGCCAGCAGCGTAGTCGGGACAGGGTACAATGAGCAGTTCTTC
CDR3 protein: CASSVVGTGYNEQFF
J gene: TRBJ2-1
D gene: TRBD1
clone size: NA
V gene: TRBV9

CDR3 DNA: TGTGCCACCAGCAGAGATTTGTCTGGGGAGCTGTTTTTT
CDR3 protein: CATSRDLSGELFF
J gene: TRBJ2-2
D gene: NA
clone size: NA
V gene: TRBV15

CDR3 DNA: TGTGCCAGCAGCTTAGATTCCCATTCAGGGATGAGTGAAGCTTTCTTT
CDR3 protein: CASSLDSHSGMSEAFF
J gene: TRBJ1-1
D gene: NA
clone size: NA
V gene: TRBV11-2

CDR3 DNA: TGTGCCAGCAGCGTAGAGGTGGGGGGGTACACAGATACGCAGTATTTT
CDR3 protein: CASSVEVGGYTDTQYF
J gene: TRBJ2-3
D gene: TRBD2
clone size: NA
V gene: TRBV9

CDR3 DNA: TGTGCCAGCAGAAGGACAGGGGTCTACGAGCAGTACTTC
CDR3 protein: CASRRTGVYEQYF
J gene: TRBJ2-7
D gene: TRBD1
clone size: NA
V gene: TRBV12-3/TRBV12-4

CDR3 DNA: TGTGCCAGCAGCCAAGCACTCTCGGGGGGCGGTGCTGAAGCTTTCTTT
CDR3 protein: CASSQALSGGGAEAFF
J gene: TRBJ1-1
D gene: NA
clone size: NA
V gene: TRBV4-2

CDR3 DNA: TGTGCCAGTAGTATAGACCGGGGCACTGAAGCTTTCTTT
CDR3 protein: CASSIDRGTEAFF
J gene: TRBJ1-1
D gene: NA
clone size: many
V gene: TRBV19